This T cell receptor beta chain emerged from a study of blood T cell repertoires in COVID-19. Study details: Samples representing acute and convalescent COVID-19 were sourced from the United States, Italy and Spain. PBMCs, B-cell-depleted T cells, or T cells were the source of the cDNA or gDNA that made up the material.

Authors' processing steps: Cell counts per sample came from amplifying reference gene primers. The data were produced by immunoSEQ multiplex PCR, yet TCRdb's version contains in-frame clones alone and is incomplete. V and J calls and clone size follow that table, whereas D and trimming were derived from the DNA. Of 150,000 to 200,000 clones in the sample, approximately 88% were seen once. This TCR derives from a human donor in a cohort sampled during active COVID-19. Material: peripheral blood.

The CDR3 nucleotides read TGTGCCAGCAGTATCTACAGGTCGAACACTGAAGCTTTCTTT. It specifies CASSIYRSNTEAFF. The chain is built from TRBV6-5 and TRBJ1-1, with D maybe TRBD1 (5 bases). The CDR3 is made up of 14 amino acids. Per the germline V gene, CDR1 is MNHEY and CDR2 is SVGAGI. V gave up 5 bases and J gave up 1 base, with 11 bases separating them.